A single sample is the source of the 16 T cell receptor beta chains below, sequenced in a study of T cell repertoires in aging, cancer and after chemotherapy. TRB rearrangements spanning V, D and J were amplified using mixed TRB-A/B primers. TCRdb processed the multiplex PCR reads anew with MiXCR; each CDR3 protein has one entry. Found here are 2,500 to 3,000 distinct CDR3 sequences, 20% to 25% of them singletons; the top ten hold around 10%. Amplification of TCR beta used genomic DNA extracted from peripheral blood. Sequences were obtained from blood. The receptors derive from a human donor with a solid tumor.

The table lists this clonotype with a few counts. The chain combines TRBV19 with TRBJ2-7; 9 bases are shared with TRBD2. V gave up 4 bases and J gave up 2 bases; unmatched junction bases: 3. The CDR3 covers 14 residues. The germline V gene encodes CDR1 LNHDA and CDR2 SQIVND (reference sequence). CDR3 sequence reads: CASSKGLAPYEQYF. In DNA, the CDR3 is TGTGCCAGTAGTAAGGGACTAGCCCCCTACGAGCAGTACTTC.

Comments on this clonotype: This may be a read error, as it is one base from a much larger clone. The chain carries TRBV7-9 and TRBJ2-7, with D perhaps TRBD1 (6 bases). The CDR3 is made up of 14 amino acids. Germline assignment: CDR1 SEHNR and CDR2 FQNEAQ (reference sequence). The DNA for the CDR3 is TGTGCCAGCAGCCGTAAGACAGGAACCTACAAGCAGTACTTC. Translated, it gives CASSRKTGTYKQYF.

Points on this clonotype: A much larger clone lies a single base off, so this may be a read error. The gene calls are TRBV11-3 and TRBJ2-2; a weak D match, TRBD2 (5 bases). The CDR3 loop spans 14 amino acids. Germline-derived CDR1 and CDR2 are SGHNT and YENEEA. V lost 6 bases to trimming and J lost 0 bases, with 8 bases between them. In nucleotides, the CDR3 is TGTGCCAGCAGTAGCGCCCCGAACACCGGGGAGCTGTTTTTT. Amino acid sequence: CASSSAPNTGELFF.

V is TRBV24-1 and J is TRBJ2-3; TRBD1 matches at 8 bases. The CDR3 is made up of 16 amino acids. Germline values: CDR1 KGHDR, CDR2 SFDVKD. Trimming removed 1 base from V and 4 bases from J; junction bases left unmatched: 6. CDR3 loop: CATSDFETGAADTQYF. The CDR3 DNA reads TGTGCCACCAGTGATTTTGAGACAGGGGCCGCAGATACGCAGTATTTT.

This clonotype appeared a few times. The chain uses TRBV6-4 and TRBJ2-7; no clear D gene. Between the trimmed V and J ends, which lost 0 bases and 4 bases, there was a span of 19 bases. CDR3 length: 17 residues. Germline assignment: CDR1 MRHNA and CDR2 SNTAGT. CDR3 amino acids: CASSDSIPRAHQYEQYF. In nucleotides, the CDR3 is TGTGCCAGCAGTGACTCGATCCCGCGCGCCCATCAATACGAGCAGTACTTC.

CDR3 residues: CASSSDRGDTQYF. The CDR3 bases are TGTGCCAGCAGTTCAGATAGGGGAGATACGCAGTATTTT. V gene TRBV6-5 combines with J gene TRBJ2-3, with a possible D match to TRBD1 (5 bases). Germline values: CDR1 MNHEY, CDR2 SVGAGI. CDR3 length: 13 amino acids. V dropped 4 bases and J dropped 5 bases, with 10 bases sitting between them.

In its sample, this clonotype is medium-sized. The rearrangement links TRBV6-1 to TRBJ1-3, with no clear D. There are 17 residues in the CDR3. CDR1 and CDR2 from the germline V gene are MNHNS and SASEGT. Trimming took off 8 bases at V and 0 bases at J, with 20 bases between the two ends. CDR3 in DNA: TGTGCCAGCGCACTAAGATTGGGGATGGGCTCTGGAAACACCATATATTTT. Translation: CASALRLGMGSGNTIYF.

This rearrangement joins TRBV27 to TRBJ1-5, with D uncertain. The CDR3 is 15 residues long. Germline values: CDR1 MNHEY, CDR2 SMNVEV (reference sequence). V shed 6 bases and J shed 1 base, with 13 bases lying between them. DNA for the CDR3: TGTGCCAGCAGCCTTTCTGGGTCGAGCAATCAGCCCCAGCATTTT. It encodes CASSLSGSSNQPQHF.

The rearrangement links TRBV20-1 to TRBJ2-7; D gene uncertain. The length of the CDR3 is 11 residues. Germline V lookup: CDR1 DFQATT, CDR2 SNEGSKA (reference sequence). V was shortened by 6 bases and J by 5 bases, with 11 bases between the two germline ends. The CDR3 DNA sequence: TGCAGTGCCCCATTGTTTAACGAGCAGTACTTC. This codes for CSAPLFNEQYF.

This clonotype is medium-sized within its sample. V usage is TRBV6-1 and J usage is TRBJ2-7; 7 nucleotides match TRBD2. In germline, CDR1 is MNHNS, CDR2 SASEGT. J was trimmed by 2 bases and V by 5 bases; bases with no gene match: 3. This CDR3 is 13 amino acids long. The DNA for the CDR3 is TGTGCCAGCAGTTGGGACTATCCCTACGAGCAGTACTTC. Its protein is CASSWDYPYEQYF.

This clonotype has a handful of counts. V and J are TRBV7-3 and TRBJ2-2; the D gene is possibly TRBD1 (6 bases). The V end lost 5 bases, the J end lost 3 bases, and 10 bases lay between the germline ends. CDR3 length equals 14 residues. In germline, CDR1 is SGHTA, CDR2 FQGTGA. CDR3 residues: CASSQGRYTGELFF. For the CDR3, the DNA is TGTGCCAGCAGCCAGGGGAGATACACCGGGGAGCTGTTTTTT.

This clonotype qualifies as large. The V and J genes are TRBV30 and TRBJ1-4, with D unclear. Germline CDR1 is GTSNPN and CDR2 is SVGIG (reference sequence). The germline V and J ends were trimmed by 4 bases and 8 bases, with 14 bases remaining between them. This CDR3 contains 13 residues. CDR3 protein: CAWTPRPSEKLFF. The CDR3 coding sequence is TGTGCCTGGACCCCGCGACCGTCGGAAAAACTGTTTTTT. Based on the CDR3 plus reference TRBV30 and TRBJ1-4, the full variable domain is SQTIHQWPATLVQPVGSPLSLECTVEGTSNPNLYWYRQAAGRGLQLLFYSVGIGQISSEVPQNLSASRPQDRQFILSSKKLLLSDSGFYLCAWTPRPSEKLFFGSGTQLSVL.

By sample fraction, this clonotype is large. The genes are TRBV29-1 and TRBJ2-5; D remains ambiguous. The CDR3 sequence is 13 residues long. Germline-derived CDR1 and CDR2 are SQVTM and ANQGSEA. The V and J ends lost 7 bases and 7 bases respectively, with 19 bases between them. The CDR3 nucleotides read TGCAGCGGGCAGGTCCCCTCAGTTAGGACCCAGTACTTC. Protein sequence: CSGQVPSVRTQYF.

The chain has TRBV23-1 and TRBJ2-4, with D unclear. TRBV23-1 is marked as an open reading frame, function uncertain. Trimming left V 0 bases short and J 3 bases short, with 12 bases between. CDR3 length: 16 amino acids. The CDR3 DNA reads TGCGCCAGCAGTCAATCAGAGACCGGTTACAAAAACATTCAGTACTTC. This gives the protein CASSQSETGYKNIQYF.

This clonotype was detected only a few times. The V gene is TRBV11-2, the J gene TRBJ2-5; 15 bases match TRBD2. There are 15 residues in the CDR3. Per germline, CDR1 SGHAT and CDR2 FQNNGV. V shed 4 bases, J shed 5 bases, and the junction held 2 bases outside the gene matches. The CDR3 coding sequence is TGTGCCAGCAGCTGGACTAGCGGGGGGGCGGAGACCCAGTACTTC. This sequence encodes CASSWTSGGAETQYF.

The V and J genes are TRBV11-3 and TRBJ1-4; D possibly corresponds to TRBD1 (5 bases). CDR3 length equals 14 residues. Germline CDR1 is SGHNT and CDR2 is YENEEA. V lost 5 bases and J lost 10, with 17 bases in between. The DNA for the CDR3 is TGTGCCAGCAGCCCCCGATCTCAAGGGACAAAACTGTTTTTT. It translates to CASSPRSQGTKLFF. The variable domain in full, with the rest retrieved from reference TRBV11-3 and TRBJ1-4, is EAGVVQSPRYKIIEKKQPVAFWCNPISGHNTLYWYLQNLGQGPELLIRYENEEAVDDSQLPKDRFSAERLKGVDSTLKIQPAELGDSAVYLCASSPRSQGTKLFFGSGTQLSVL.